Listed here are 20 T cell receptor beta chains from one sample, sequenced in a study of T cell responses to AZD1222 COVID-19 vaccine (TCRdb year 2021). The library relied on the immunoSEQ multiplex PCR assay. TCRdb mirrors the immuneACCESS table, restricted to in-frame sequences. Some clones are absent from its copies; in checked studies, under half trace to an unresolved V gene, and the reason for the others is unknown. This sample is represented by 110,000 to 150,000 clones; around 92% of them were singletons. The ten largest make up approximately 3% of the sample. Interpreted using the paper, the time point label stands for: baseline before first vaccination. The specimen comprised peripheral blood, sampled on day 0 of AZD1222 vaccination. The receptor set was obtained from an adult in good health.

V gene TRBV7-3 combines with J gene TRBJ1-1; D uncertain. The germline V gene has CDR1 SGHTA and CDR2 FQGTGA. V shed 10 bases and J shed 5 bases, with 23 bases lying between them. This CDR3 is built from 15 residues. The CDR3 reads CATTPEKPPRTEAFF. The CDR3 DNA reads as TGTGCCACCACACCGGAGAAACCCCCTCGAACTGAAGCTTTCTTT.

The chain links TRBV7-3 to TRBJ2-5, with unresolved D. Germline CDR1 is SGHTA and CDR2 is FQGTGA. The CDR3 covers 14 residues. V gave up 5 bases and J gave up 1 base, with 11 bases separating them. The CDR3 nucleotides are TGTGCCAGCAGCCCAGGCCAGCGCCAAGAGACCCAGTACTTC. Translated: CASSPGQRQETQYF.

The chain carries TRBV13 and TRBJ1-2; 7 bases fit TRBD1. V gave up 3 bases and J gave up 7 bases; unmatched junction bases: 8. Per germline, CDR1 PRHDT and CDR2 FYEKMQ (reference sequence). The CDR3 runs to 14 residues. The CDR3 loop is CASSLGQIIGGYTF. In DNA, the CDR3 is TGTGCCAGCAGCTTGGGACAGATTATAGGTGGCTACACCTTC.

This chain connects TRBV21-1 to TRBJ1-5; the D call TRBD1 from the table was never checked on the DNA. TRBV21-1 is listed as a pseudogene. The CDR3 extends over 15 amino acids. The CDR3 nucleotides read TGTGCCAGCAGCAAAAAGACAATGCCGAATCAGCCCCAGCATTTT. It translates to CASSKKTMPNQPQHF.

The rearrangement uses TRBV4-1 and TRBJ2-7; no clear D gene. CDR1 MGHRA and CDR2 YSYEKL come from the germline V gene. CDR3 size: 13 residues. Trimming pared 5 bases from V and 2 bases from J, leaving 10 bases between. The CDR3 region is CASSVDGAYEQYF. CDR3 nucleotide sequence: TGCGCCAGCAGCGTGGACGGAGCCTACGAGCAGTACTTC.

V usage is TRBV18 and J usage is TRBJ2-5; D call uncertain. Trimming removed 4 bases from V and 5 bases from J, with 14 bases in between. The CDR3 loop spans 14 amino acids. The germline CDR1 and CDR2 sequences are KGHSH and LQKENI. The CDR3 DNA is TGTGCCAGCTCACAAGACAAGGGCGGCGAGACCCAGTACTTC. Residues: CASSQDKGGETQYF.

This chain connects TRBV6-5 to TRBJ2-1; D possibly corresponds to TRBD1 (6 bases). V lost 5 bases and J 8 bases, leaving 10 bases between the germline ends. The CDR3 runs to 12 residues. Germline V gives CDR1 MNHEY, CDR2 SVGAGI. CDR3 amino acids: CASSIQGYEQFF. DNA of the CDR3: TGTGCCAGCAGTATACAGGGATATGAGCAGTTCTTC.

The chain joins TRBV19 to TRBJ1-2; D might be TRBD1 (6 bases). CDR3 length: 15 amino acids. Germline V CDR1 and CDR2: LNHDA, SQIVND (reference sequence). Trimming took off 3 bases at V and 5 bases at J, with 16 bases between the two ends. This CDR3 reads CASSMEGTKAYGYTF. The CDR3 DNA reads TGTGCCAGTAGTATGGAGGGGACAAAGGCGTATGGCTACACCTTC.

This sequence joins TRBV24-1 and TRBJ2-5, with TRBD1 matching 7 bases. The CDR3 sequence is 14 residues long. From germline, CDR1 is KGHDR and CDR2 SFDVKD. V shed 10 bases, J shed 2 bases, and the junction held 9 bases outside the gene matches. CDR3: CATARSGQQETQYF. CDR3 sequence (DNA): TGTGCCACTGCGCGGTCGGGACAGCAAGAGACCCAGTACTTC.

The rearrangement joins TRBV19 to TRBJ2-1; D might be TRBD1 or TRBD2, each matching 5 bases. The V gene lost 5 bases and the J gene lost 10 bases, with 15 bases spanning the gap. CDR3 length equals 13 residues. Germline values: CDR1 LNHDA, CDR2 SQIVND (reference sequence). CDR3 loop: CASSSQGEGEQFF. The CDR3, as DNA: TGTGCCAGTAGTTCTCAAGGCGAGGGGGAGCAGTTCTTC.

The chain uses TRBV5-4 and TRBJ2-7; 7 nucleotides agree with TRBD1. The CDR3 is made up of 15 amino acids. Per germline, CDR1 SGHNT and CDR2 YYREEE (reference sequence). J gave up 5 bases and V 0 bases, and 8 bases lay outside the gene matches. CDR3 region: CASSLGDRVSHEQYF. The CDR3 DNA reads TGTGCCAGCAGCTTGGGAGACAGGGTATCCCACGAGCAGTACTTC.

The J gene is TRBJ1-4, the V gene TRBV28; D is perhaps TRBD1 (5 bases). Germline V lookup: CDR1 MDHEN, CDR2 SYDVKM. The V and J ends lost 8 bases and 3 bases respectively, with 10 bases between them. CDR3 size: 13 residues. In DNA form, the CDR3 reads TGTGCCAGCGGTTGGGGGGCTAATGAAAAACTGTTTTTT. Residues: CASGWGANEKLFF.

J is TRBJ2-1 and V is TRBV9; 13 bases are a match to TRBD2. V lost 0 bases and J lost 7; bases outside the gene matches: 4. This CDR3 is 16 amino acids long. Per the germline V gene, CDR1 is SGDLS and CDR2 is YYNGEE. CDR3 loop: CASSVGTSGGQNEQFF. The CDR3 DNA reads TGTGCCAGCAGCGTAGGGACTAGCGGGGGTCAGAATGAGCAGTTCTTC.

V usage is TRBV10-2 and J usage is TRBJ2-7; D gene unclear. The CDR3 contains 12 residues. Trimming left V 6 bases short and J 4 bases short, with 10 bases between. Germline CDR1 is WSHSY and CDR2 is SAAADI. CDR3 bases: TGCGCCAGCAGACCAGACACGTACGAGCAGTACTTC. Protein sequence: CASRPDTYEQYF.

The rearrangement uses TRBV4-2 and TRBJ2-3, with D perhaps TRBD2 (6 bases). The CDR3 length is 17 residues. Germline CDR1 and CDR2: LGHNA and YNFKEQ. Trimming stripped 1 base from V and 5 bases from J, with 19 bases between. In DNA, the CDR3 is TGTGCCAGCAGCCAAGGGAACGGGGGATCTCTCGGAGATACGCAGTATTTT. This codes for CASSQGNGGSLGDTQYF.

This chain uses TRBV6-2 or TRBV6-3 with TRBJ2-6; D is unclear. The CDR3 covers 15 residues. CDR1 and CDR2 from the germline V gene are MNHEY and SVGEGT. V was cut by 3 bases and J by 0 bases, with 6 bases left in between. CDR3 residues: CASSYGSSGANVLTF. The DNA of the CDR3 is TGTGCCAGCAGTTATGGTAGCTCTGGGGCCAACGTCCTGACTTTC.

This clone was picked up one time. V usage is TRBV5-1 and J usage is TRBJ1-4; maybe TRBD1 (6 bases). Trimming cost V 3 bases and J 1 base, with 13 bases left between them. From germline, CDR1 is SGHRS and CDR2 YFSETQ. The CDR3 has 16 residues. For the CDR3, the DNA is TGCGCCAGCAGCTCCCAGGGGATTGAAACTAATGAAAAACTGTTTTTT. As protein: CASSSQGIETNEKLFF.

In its sample, this clone was seen once. V and J are TRBV28 and TRBJ2-7; 9 nucleotides line up with TRBD1. The CDR3 consists of 16 residues. Germline V lookup: CDR1 MDHEN, CDR2 SYDVKM. Losses at the gene ends were 2 bases for V and 0 bases for J; bases not matched to a gene: 5. The CDR3: CASSLGTTGGSYEQYF. DNA for the CDR3: TGTGCCAGCAGTTTAGGTACGACAGGGGGCTCCTACGAGCAGTACTTC. Based on the CDR3 plus reference TRBV28 and TRBJ2-7, the full variable domain is DVKVTQSSRYLVKRTGEKVFLECVQDMDHENMFWYRQDPGLGLRLIYFSYDVKMKEKGDIPEGYSVSREKKERFSLILESASTNQTSMYLCASSLGTTGGSYEQYFGPGTRLTVT.

This chain uses TRBV2 with TRBJ1-1, with D possibly being TRBD1 (5 bases). The CDR3 has 14 amino acids. Germline V gives CDR1 SNHLY, CDR2 FYNNEI. V lost 2 bases to trimming and J lost 5 bases, with 12 bases between them. The CDR3 protein is CASSENLGGTEAFF. DNA for the CDR3: TGTGCCAGCAGTGAAAATTTGGGGGGGACTGAAGCTTTCTTT.

This chain connects TRBV28 to TRBJ2-1, with D uncertain. The germline CDR1 and CDR2 sequences are MDHEN and SYDVKM. This CDR3 spans 16 amino acids. Trimming left V 4 bases short and J 3 bases short, with 16 bases between. The CDR3 here is CASSSPLGNYYNEQFF. DNA of the CDR3: TGTGCCAGCAGTTCCCCCCTAGGTAACTACTACAATGAGCAGTTCTTC.